The 14 T cell receptor beta chains below all came from one sample that was sequenced in a study of T cell repertoires in cytomegalovirus infection. TCRdb fed the reads into MiXCR, producing one record per CDR3 protein. The sample holds more than 500,000 distinct CDR3 sequences, 16% seen once. The source material was CD8+ T cells from PBMCs. The receptors were gathered from a human donor in good health (CMV status not recorded). Some clones in this sample may be carry-over from other donors' samples.

The rearrangement joins TRBV7-3 to TRBJ1-2; D is unresolved. Germline values: CDR1 SGHTA, CDR2 FQGTGA. With 5 bases removed from V and 5 bases from J, the gap between germline ends came to 12 bases. The CDR3 is 13 amino acids. CDR3 residues: CASSPTVKYGYTF. The CDR3 region has the DNA TGTGCCAGCAGCCCCACAGTGAAATATGGCTACACCTTC.

The chain is built from TRBV9 and TRBJ2-2; D not resolved. CDR1 and CDR2 (germline): SGDLS, YYNGEE. V was cut by 1 base and J by 7 bases, with 11 bases left in between. The CDR3 sequence is 14 residues long. CDR3 sequence (DNA): TGTGCCAGCAGCGTATACAGTGGGGACGGGGAGCTGTTTTTT. It codes for CASSVYSGDGELFF.

This clonotype was observed a few times. This chain joins TRBV5-1 and TRBJ2-7, with D uncertain. This CDR3 has 15 residues. The V end lost 0 bases, the J end lost 3 bases, and 13 bases lay between the germline ends. Per germline, CDR1 SGHRS and CDR2 YFSETQ. The CDR3 DNA reads as TGCGCCAGCAGCTTGGAATCGGGTTTACTCTACGAGCAGTACTTC. It yields the protein CASSLESGLLYEQYF.

This clonotype showed up many times. The chain is built from TRBV11-2 and TRBJ1-1; TRBD1 aligns across 8 bases. The V and J ends lost 6 bases and 7 bases, in that order; junction bases with no gene match: 13. The CDR3 covers 15 residues. CDR1 SGHAT and CDR2 FQNNGV come from the germline V gene. The CDR3 DNA reads TGTGCCAGCAGTCGCTTCGGACAGGGCTACGTTGAAGCTTTCTTT. This sequence encodes CASSRFGQGYVEAFF. The full variable domain, rest sourced from reference TRBV11-2 and TRBJ1-1, is EAGVAQSPRYKIIEKRQSVAFWCNPISGHATLYWYQQILGQGPKLLIQFQNNGVVDDSQLPKDRFSAERLKGVDSTLKIQPAKLEDSAVYLCASSRFGQGYVEAFFGQGTRLTVV.

This clonotype was counted ten times or more. The chain joins TRBV27 to TRBJ2-3; no reliable D call. The CDR3 consists of 13 residues. Trimming cost V 2 bases and J 1 base, with 4 bases left between them. The germline CDR1 and CDR2 sequences are MNHEY and SMNVEV (reference sequence). CDR3 region: CASSLGRTDTQYF. CDR3 nucleotides: TGTGCCAGCAGTTTAGGCCGCACAGATACGCAGTATTTT.

This clonotype has just a few counts. V and J are TRBV13 and TRBJ1-2; tentatively, D is TRBD1 (6 bases). Trimming took 2 bases from V and 10 from J, leaving 8 bases between them. This CDR3 has 11 amino acids. Germline CDR1 is PRHDT and CDR2 is FYEKMQ (reference sequence). In DNA, the CDR3 is TGTGCCAGCAGCTTAACAGGGCCCTACACCTTC. Protein sequence: CASSLTGPYTF.

V and J are TRBV6-1 and TRBJ1-1; D is unresolved. This CDR3 is 9 amino acids long. From germline, CDR1 is MNHNS and CDR2 SASEGT. The germline V and J ends were trimmed by 10 bases and 6 bases, with 6 bases remaining between them. The CDR3 sequence: CATFAEAFF. In DNA, the CDR3 is TGTGCCACTTTCGCTGAAGCTTTCTTT.

At least ten counts were recorded for this clonotype. V gene TRBV7-3 combines with J gene TRBJ1-2; no reliable D call. There are 15 residues in the CDR3. Germline V gene data show CDR1 as SGHTA and CDR2 as FQGTGA. Trimming removed 6 bases at V and 2 bases at J, with 16 bases between. CDR3 sequence reads: CASSPHSGQNYGYTF. CDR3 DNA: TGTGCCAGCAGTCCACATTCGGGTCAGAACTATGGCTACACCTTC.

Note on this clonotype: The limits of the CDR3 on the DNA are not certain, so only TCRdb's listed CDR3 is given. The chain combines TRBV7-5 with TRBJ1-6; TRBD1, the D gene given by the table, was not confirmed from the DNA. TRBV7-5 corresponds to a pseudogene. The CDR3 region is 19 residues in length, termini included. CDR3 residues: CISVPEAPTGQVYDSPLHF.

This clonotype was detected ten times or more. The gene calls are TRBV7-3 and TRBJ1-1; D is perhaps TRBD1 (6 bases). V was trimmed by 1 base and J by 0 bases, leaving 15 bases between them. Germline V lookup: CDR1 SGHTA, CDR2 FQGTGA. The CDR3 loop spans 17 amino acids. CDR3 sequence (DNA): TGTGCCAGCAGCTTAAACCGGGCGGGGGCCGTGAACACTGAAGCTTTCTTT. Its protein product is CASSLNRAGAVNTEAFF.

This clonotype was recorded a few times. The chain combines TRBV19 with TRBJ2-1; D call uncertain. The CDR3 totals 15 residues. V was shortened by 0 bases and J by 8 bases, with 14 bases between the two germline ends. Per the germline V gene, CDR1 is LNHDA and CDR2 is SQIVND (reference sequence). CDR3 in amino acids: CASSIDRPARHEQFF. CDR3 DNA sequence: TGTGCCAGTAGTATAGATCGGCCAGCTCGCCATGAGCAGTTCTTC.

This clonotype was counted at least ten times. The chain links TRBV12-3 or TRBV12-4 to TRBJ2-7; 8 bases map to TRBD2. V was clipped by 7 bases and J by 2 bases; unmatched bases: 13. The CDR3 contains 16 residues. Here the CDR3 reads CASTLGGAGEPYEQYF. CDR3 in DNA: TGTGCCAGCACCCTAGGTGGAGCGGGGGAACCCTACGAGCAGTACTTC.

CDR3 nucleotide sequence: TGTGCCAGCAGTGAGAGAGCTGAAGCTTTCTTT. This translates into CASSERAEAFF. The chain is built from TRBV12-3 or TRBV12-4 and TRBJ1-1; D uncertain. The V end was cut by 5 bases, the J end by 6 bases, with 7 bases between. This CDR3 contains 11 residues.

This clonotype was counted many times. The CDR3 loop is CASRLDRDQPQHF. CDR3 in DNA: TGTGCCAGCAGGCTGGACAGGGATCAGCCCCAGCATTTT. The genes are TRBV28 and TRBJ1-5; 8 bases line up with TRBD1. The CDR3 totals 13 residues. V lost 6 bases, J lost 5 bases, and 3 bases stayed unmatched. Germline CDR1 MDHEN, CDR2 SYDVKM.